The T cell receptor beta chain described here comes from a study of T cells after yellow fever vaccination (dated by TCRdb to the late 2010s). Regarding the research as a whole: The SMART-Seq v4 Ultra Low Input RNA kit was used to prepare libraries from fractions with low cell numbers. Blood was collected at multiple timepoints before and after primary and secondary immunization, and bulk PBMC replicates and cell subsets were isolated. To track T-cell clones before and after primary and booster YFV17D yellow fever vaccination, bulk TCR alpha and beta repertoires were sequenced longitudinally. The cohort comprised two healthy male donors, one aged 18 to 29 and one aged 30 to 40 years.

In light of the paper, this sample's treatment or condition label describes: live attenuated yellow fever vaccine strain. At each blood-draw timepoint, two biological replicates of bulk PBMCs were obtained. A standard Ficoll-Paque protocol was used to isolate PBMCs from peripheral blood. TriZol was used to extract RNA from bulk PBMCs, CD4 and CD8 fractions, and dextramer-positive and dextramer-negative fractions. The sequencing machine was an Illumina NovaSeq 6000. TCR cDNA was synthesized by 5'RACE template switching, through which a universal primer site and unique molecular identifiers were introduced. Priming for cDNA synthesis came from both the TCR alpha and TCR beta constant segments. Two PCR steps were used to amplify libraries, with sample barcodes and sequencing adapters being added in the second step. Sequencing of the libraries was done on either Illumina HiSeq 2500 (2x100 bp) or NovaSeq (2x150 bp). As for the original processing: Reads were demultiplexed and collapsed into UMI consensus sequences with MIGEC, and V(D)J alignment was performed with MiXCR. Clonotypes responding to the vaccine were identified with edgeR on replicate PBMC samples, with the criteria of FDR below 0.01 and a log2 fold change above 5 up to day 15. Each bulk clonotype was labeled CD4 or CD8 based on which sequenced repertoire, CD4 or CD8, contained the clonotype at higher abundance. The public sequencing data were trimmed at Q25 with fastp and processed into clonotypes with MiXCR by TCRdb, which kept only in-frame beta chains. Here each entry gathers all rows of one CDR3 protein and keeps the most common genes and DNA. The V and J calls reflect TCRdb's pipeline rather than the authors' work. The sample records about 250,000 distinct CDR3 sequences, roughly 3.5% of which are singletons. Under 20% of the sample goes to the ten largest clones.

The research as a whole found: A small fraction of clonotypes appeared in both the CD4 and CD8 compartments, likely as a result of convergent recombination. Only a couple of donors were included in the study, so the extent to which the findings can be generalized is limited. Compared with the primary T-cell response, the secondary T-cell response was faster but weaker, reaching its peak on day 5 rather than on day 15. After the booster, most clones that had expanded after primary vaccination were detected again (nearly 97% of CD4 and under 90% of CD8), suggesting broad maintenance of memory. Computational filtering was required because FACS-sorted repertoires could contain abundant contaminating clonotypes from the bulk population.

This clonotype showed up many times. Its cognate antigen has yet to be identified. There are no base qualities to consult, and no much larger clone falls within one base. CDR1 and CDR2 are read off the germline V gene as SGHTA and FQGNSA. Trimming removed 10 bases from V and 1 base from J, leaving 10 bases between the germline ends. From the cysteine up to the phenylalanine, the CDR3 has a length of 12 residues. The CDR3 DNA has 36 bases and is translated from base 1. The sequence derives from a man aged 18-30 years who received the YFV17D yellow fever vaccine. The input for sequencing was PBMCs, taken 15 days after the yellow fever booster vaccination. The chain was built from TRBV7-2 and TRBJ1-1; no D segment can be confidently identified. The CDR3: CATRGGNTEAFF. The sequenced DNA: TGTGCCACCCGGGGAGGGAACACTGAAGCTTTCTTT. The entire variable domain, with the stretches around the CDR3 drawn from the reference TRBV7-2 and TRBJ1-1 proteins, is GAGVSQSPSNKVTEKGKDVELRCDPISGHTALYWYRQSLGQGLEFLIYFQGNSAPDKSGLPSDRFSAERTGGSVSTLTIQRTQQEDSAVYLCATRGGNTEAFFGQGTRLTVV.